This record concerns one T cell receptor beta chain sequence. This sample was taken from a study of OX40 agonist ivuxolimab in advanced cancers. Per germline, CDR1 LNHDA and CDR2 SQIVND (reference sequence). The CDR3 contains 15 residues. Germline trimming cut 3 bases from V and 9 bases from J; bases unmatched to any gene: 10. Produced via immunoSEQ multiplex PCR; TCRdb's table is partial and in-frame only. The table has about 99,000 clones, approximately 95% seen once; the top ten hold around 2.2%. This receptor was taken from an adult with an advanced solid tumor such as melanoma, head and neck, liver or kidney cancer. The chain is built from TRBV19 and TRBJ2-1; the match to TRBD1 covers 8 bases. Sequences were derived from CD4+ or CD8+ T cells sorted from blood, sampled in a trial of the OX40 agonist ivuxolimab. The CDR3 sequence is CASSIMDRAPTEQFF. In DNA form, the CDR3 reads TGTGCCAGTAGTATTATGGACAGGGCCCCGACTGAGCAGTTCTTC.